This T cell receptor beta chain derives from a study of blood T cell repertoires in COVID-19. Assignment of participants to cohorts was predicated upon participant-reported clinical history. The method was immunoSEQ multiplex PCR; TCRdb's version includes in-frame clones alone and lacks a portion of them. The sample has 250,000 to 400,000 clones, 80% to 90% seen once. The CDR3 covers 16 residues. V dropped 3 bases and J dropped 2 bases, with 16 bases sitting between them. CDR1 is LNHDA and CDR2 is SQIVND in the germline V gene (reference sequence). The chain has TRBV19 and TRBJ1-2, with D hard to call. The TCR was taken from a woman aged 25-40 years who had recovered from COVID-19. The sequenced material came from PBMCs or T cells enriched from blood (not recorded which). In DNA form, the CDR3 reads TGTGCCAGTAGTATTTCGACGGGCCCGGGAAACTATGGCTACACCTTC. It codes for CASSISTGPGNYGYTF. The whole variable domain, remainder taken from reference TRBV19 and TRBJ1-2, is DGGITQSPKYLFRKEGQNVTLSCEQNLNHDAMYWYRQDPGQGLRLIYYSQIVNDFQKGDIAEGYSVSREKKESFPLTVTSAQKNPTAFYLCASSISTGPGNYGYTFGSGTRLTVV.